This TCR beta chain was retrieved from a study of blood T cell repertoires in COVID-19. This CDR3 is built from 14 residues. After removal of 3 bases from V and 8 bases from J, the junction contained 7 bases not matched to a gene. Looked up from germline, CDR1 is MNHEY and CDR2 is SMNVEV (reference sequence). TCRdb's table, derived via immunoSEQ multiplex PCR, lists solely in-frame clones and lacks some. The table includes approximately 13,000 clones, 75% to 90% detected once. V gene TRBV27 combines with J gene TRBJ2-1, with 7 bases aligning to TRBD2. The clonotype comes from a man in his forties or fifties with active COVID-19. The sequenced sample consisted of peripheral blood. The CDR3 DNA is TGTGCCAGCAGTTTCGAACTAGCGACAGATGAGCAGTTCTTC. It codes for CASSFELATDEQFF.